The 21 T cell receptor beta chains listed next were all sequenced from one sample in a study of T cell changes during pregnancy in multiple sclerosis. Assay: immunoSEQ multiplex PCR; the TCRdb copy retains only in-frame clones and omits some. This sample has tens of thousands of clones, with 92% found just once. The sequenced sample was CD4+ T cells from peripheral blood mononuclear cells, obtained in the second trimester of pregnancy. The source of these receptors is a female donor with multiple sclerosis, enrolled in a pregnancy study.

This clone has just one count. This sequence joins TRBV14 and TRBJ2-3; 7 bases line up with TRBD1. The V gene's germline CDR1 is SGHDN and CDR2 FVKESK. V lost 4 bases and J lost 5; bases outside the gene matches: 9. The CDR3 consists of 15 residues. The CDR3 is CASSRRQGFVDTQYF. CDR3 nucleotides: TGTGCCAGCAGCCGGAGACAGGGTTTTGTAGATACGCAGTATTTT. Complete variable domain (other parts from reference TRBV14 and TRBJ2-3): EAGVTQFPSHSVIEKGQTVTLRCDPISGHDNLYWYRRVMGKEIKFLLHFVKESKQDESGMPNNRFLAERTGGTYSTLKVQPAELEDSGVYFCASSRRQGFVDTQYFGPGTRLTVL.

The J gene is TRBJ2-7, the V gene TRBV13, with TRBD1 matching over 9 bases. V shed 5 bases and J 3 bases; nucleotides not matched to a gene: 2. In germline, CDR1 is PRHDT, CDR2 FYEKMQ (reference sequence). The CDR3 sequence is 13 residues long. The CDR3 spells CASSPTGGYEQYF. CDR3 in DNA: TGTGCCAGCAGCCCGACAGGGGGCTACGAGCAGTACTTC.

The V call is TRBV11-2, the J call TRBJ2-7, with 7 bases identical to TRBD1. Germline V lookup: CDR1 SGHAT, CDR2 FQNNGV. The CDR3 loop spans 14 amino acids. After removal of 5 bases from V and 5 bases from J, the junction contained 9 bases not matched to a gene. The CDR3 coding sequence is TGTGCCAGCAGCCTAGCACCCGGGACAGACGAGCAGTACTTC. The encoded protein is CASSLAPGTDEQYF.

In its sample, this clone was seen once. The CDR3 spells CASSTGQGSYEQYF. CDR3 DNA: TGCGCCAGCAGCACGGGACAGGGCTCCTACGAGCAGTACTTC. The rearrangement joins TRBV5-1 to TRBJ2-7; 9 bases line up with TRBD1. Per germline, CDR1 SGHRS and CDR2 YFSETQ. The CDR3 loop spans 14 amino acids. The ends lost 4 bases at V and 0 bases at J; junction bases unmatched: 2.

The rearrangement joins TRBV19 to TRBJ2-5; TRBD2 is a possible D gene (5 bases). Trimming removed 5 bases at V and 1 base at J, with 17 bases between. The CDR3 sequence is 16 residues long. Per the germline V gene, CDR1 is LNHDA and CDR2 is SQIVND (reference sequence). The CDR3 sequence is CASSGSRWRAQETQYF. CDR3 in DNA: TGTGCCAGTAGTGGTTCGCGGTGGCGGGCCCAAGAGACCCAGTACTTC.

The chain carries TRBV5-1 and TRBJ2-1; a possible D gene is TRBD2 (6 bases). The CDR3 is 17 residues long. Germline loops: CDR1 SGHRS, CDR2 YFSETQ. Trimming stripped 3 bases from V and 4 bases from J, with 20 bases between. The CDR3 protein is CASSSEVLASRYNEQFF. The CDR3 DNA reads as TGCGCCAGCAGCTCGGAAGTTCTAGCGTCAAGATACAATGAGCAGTTCTTC. Looking up the rest from reference TRBV5-1 and TRBJ2-1 gives the full variable domain: KAGVTQTPRYLIKTRGQQVTLSCSPISGHRSVSWYQQTPGQGLQFLFEYFSETQRNKGNFPGRFSGRQFSNSRSEMNVSTLELGDSALYLCASSSEVLASRYNEQFFGPGTRLTVL.

The chain employs TRBV5-4 and TRBJ1-1; 9 positions agree with TRBD1. V was pared by 1 base and J by 9 bases, with 4 bases of the junction left unmatched. Germline V CDR1 and CDR2: SGHNT, YYREEE (reference sequence). The CDR3 covers 13 residues. This CDR3 reads CASSLPGQGQAFF. The CDR3 DNA sequence: TGTGCCAGCAGCTTGCCGGGACAGGGTCAAGCTTTCTTT.

The V call is TRBV25-1, the J call TRBJ2-4, with D tentatively TRBD1 (5 bases). The CDR3 length is 14 residues. The V end lost 6 bases, the J end lost 0 bases, and 9 bases lay between the germline ends. The germline gives CDR1 MGHDK, CDR2 SYGVNS. The CDR3, as DNA: TGTGCCAGCAGCGCCCAGGGAGCCAAAAACATTCAGTACTTC. It specifies CASSAQGAKNIQYF.

The genes are TRBV28 and TRBJ2-1, with D possibly matching TRBD1 (5 bases). The CDR3 is made up of 15 amino acids. Trimming took off 3 bases at V and 2 bases at J, with 11 bases between the two ends. Germline CDR1 is MDHEN and CDR2 is SYDVKM. The chain's CDR3 is CASSLLTVPYNEQFF. DNA for the CDR3: TGTGCCAGCAGTTTGTTGACAGTACCCTACAATGAGCAGTTCTTC. The whole variable domain, remainder taken from reference TRBV28 and TRBJ2-1, is DVKVTQSSRYLVKRTGEKVFLECVQDMDHENMFWYRQDPGLGLRLIYFSYDVKMKEKGDIPEGYSVSREKKERFSLILESASTNQTSMYLCASSLLTVPYNEQFFGPGTRLTVL.

This chain uses TRBV6-5 with TRBJ2-3; 8 positions match TRBD2. Germline V gives CDR1 MNHEY, CDR2 SVGAGI. This CDR3 comprises 16 residues. Trimming at V came to 2 bases and at J to 1 base, leaving 5 bases not matched to a gene. The CDR3 region has the DNA TGTGCCAGCAGTTACCCTACTAGCGGCGGCACAGATACGCAGTATTTT. Its protein product is CASSYPTSGGTDTQYF.

The chain combines TRBV7-8 with TRBJ2-3; 7 bases map to TRBD1. V trimming: 2 bases; J trimming: 7 bases; junction bases outside the gene matches: 6. This CDR3 is 14 amino acids long. The germline CDR1 and CDR2 sequences are SGHVS and FQNEAQ. CDR3 amino acids: CASSLHRGTHTQYF. CDR3 sequence (DNA): TGTGCCAGCAGCTTACACAGGGGAACCCATACGCAGTATTTT.

J is TRBJ2-1 and V is TRBV10-3; 7 bases are shared with TRBD2. The CDR3 extends over 15 amino acids. The V segment lost 7 bases and the J segment 0 bases; nucleotides outside the gene matches: 6. Germline CDR1 ENHRY, CDR2 SYGVKD. The CDR3 DNA reads as TGTGCCATCAAAGATACGGGGGGCTCCTACAATGAGCAGTTCTTC. This encodes CAIKDTGGSYNEQFF.

This rearrangement joins TRBV30 to TRBJ2-2, with D possibly TRBD1 on 6 matching bases. The germline gives CDR1 GTSNPN, CDR2 SVGIG (reference sequence). The length of the CDR3 is 13 residues. V was cut by 3 bases and J by 1 base, with 6 bases left in between. CDR3 DNA sequence: TGTGCCTGGAGCAGGGGGAACACCGGGGAGCTGTTTTTT. Amino acid sequence: CAWSRGNTGELFF.

The rearrangement joins TRBV7-6 to TRBJ1-1, with D perhaps TRBD1 (5 bases). The V and J ends lost 5 bases and 2 bases respectively, with 9 bases between them. CDR3 length equals 13 residues. CDR1 and CDR2 from the germline V gene are SGHVS and FNYEAQ. The chain's CDR3 is CASSGDRNTEAFF. The CDR3 DNA reads as TGTGCCAGCAGCGGTGACAGAAACACTGAAGCTTTCTTT.

The rearrangement joins TRBV15 to TRBJ1-1; D perhaps matches TRBD1 (6 bases). Germline loops: CDR1 LNHNV, CDR2 YYDKDF (reference sequence). Trimming removed 3 bases at V and 3 bases at J, with 11 bases between. The CDR3 has 14 residues. CDR3 sequence: CATSSADRYTEAFF. Here the CDR3 DNA reads TGTGCCACCAGCAGCGCGGACAGATACACTGAAGCTTTCTTT.

The rearrangement joins TRBV5-1 to TRBJ2-5; D is undetermined. The germline V gene has CDR1 SGHRS and CDR2 YFSETQ. The ends were cut back, 4 bases at V and 1 base at J, with 11 bases in the middle. This CDR3 is built from 14 residues. CDR3 loop: CASSEQASQETQYF. CDR3 sequence (DNA): TGCGCCAGCAGCGAGCAGGCTTCCCAAGAGACCCAGTACTTC.

This CDR3 reads CASSVYSSSYNEQFF. In DNA form, the CDR3 reads TGTGCCAGCAGCGTATACAGCAGCTCCTACAATGAGCAGTTCTTC. The gene calls are TRBV9 and TRBJ2-1; D not certain. CDR3 length equals 15 residues. Per the germline V gene, CDR1 is SGDLS and CDR2 is YYNGEE. V shed 1 base and J shed 0 bases, with 8 bases lying between them.

This clone was counted a single time. CDR3 sequence (DNA): TGCGCCAGCAGCTTGGACAGCACGAACACTGAAGCTTTCTTT. Its protein product is CASSLDSTNTEAFF. The chain is built from TRBV5-1 and TRBJ1-1; D gene uncertain. This CDR3 region has 14 residues. Trimming left V 0 bases short and J 1 base short, with 7 bases between. Germline CDR1 SGHRS, CDR2 YFSETQ.

The gene calls are TRBV4-2 and TRBJ2-3, with 10 bases matching TRBD1. The CDR3 contains 17 residues. The V gene end was trimmed by 4 bases and the J gene end by 2 bases; junction bases not matched to a gene: 9. Germline CDR1 LGHNA, CDR2 YNFKEQ. This chain's CDR3 is CASSPRQGAVHTDTQYF. DNA for the CDR3: TGTGCCAGCAGCCCCAGACAGGGGGCGGTTCACACAGATACGCAGTATTTT.

The rearrangement joins TRBV5-8 to TRBJ1-1, with TRBD1 as a possible D gene (5 bases). CDR3 length equals 14 residues. V lost 5 bases and J 0 bases, leaving 11 bases between the germline ends. Germline assignment: CDR1 SGHTS and CDR2 YDEGEE. This CDR3 is CASRGGGLNTEAFF. The CDR3 DNA reads TGTGCCAGCAGGGGGGGTGGCCTGAACACTGAAGCTTTCTTT.

The sample holds a few counts of this clone. The chain joins TRBV2 to TRBJ1-5, with D perhaps TRBD1 (6 bases). Germline values: CDR1 SNHLY, CDR2 FYNNEI. The CDR3 totals 13 residues. Trimming removed 8 bases at V and 4 bases at J, with 12 bases between. Here the CDR3 reads CASQKDSNQPQHF. Written as DNA, the CDR3 is TGTGCCAGCCAAAAGGACAGTAATCAGCCCCAGCATTTT.